The 31 T cell receptor beta chains below were found in one sample sequenced in a study of radiotherapy plus CTLA-4 blockade in lung cancer. Only in-frame clones appear in the TCRdb table, and some are missing; sequencing was by immunoSEQ multiplex PCR. The sample records over 60,000 clones, 85% to 90% being singletons. Sequences were derived from peripheral blood, sampled from a patient treated with radiotherapy plus ipilimumab. Every receptor here comes from a human donor with non-small cell lung cancer who had stable disease on radiotherapy plus ipilimumab.

The chain carries TRBV18 and TRBJ1-6; D remains unclear. Germline CDR1 KGHSH, CDR2 LQKENI. This CDR3 contains 12 residues. Trimming stripped 3 bases from V and 6 bases from J, with 3 bases between. CDR3 nucleotides: TGTGCCAGCTCACCCGTTAATTCACCCCTCCACTTT. This gives the protein CASSPVNSPLHF.

This chain connects TRBV5-6 to TRBJ2-7, with TRBD2 matching over 7 bases. The ends lost 6 bases at V and 6 bases at J; junction bases unmatched: 9. The CDR3 consists of 13 residues. Germline loops: CDR1 SGHDT, CDR2 YYEEEE. This chain's CDR3 is CASTLWGGSEQYF. CDR3 in DNA: TGTGCCAGCACCCTGTGGGGGGGAAGCGAGCAGTACTTC.

This clone was seen a few times. The genes are TRBV7-9 and TRBJ2-7, with 7 nucleotides matching TRBD2. With 1 base clipped from V and 4 bases from J, the junction kept 4 bases outside the gene matches. CDR3 length: 14 amino acids. The germline CDR1 and CDR2 sequences are SEHNR and FQNEAQ (reference sequence). The DNA of the CDR3 is TGTGCCAGCAGCTTAGGTGGGGGGGAGTACGAGCAGTACTTC. It specifies CASSLGGGEYEQYF.

The chain is built from TRBV16 and TRBJ1-1, with D possibly being TRBD1 (6 bases). From germline, CDR1 is KGHSY and CDR2 FQNENV. The CDR3 runs 15 residues. V was trimmed by 2 bases and J by 4 bases, leaving 14 bases between them. In DNA form, the CDR3 reads TGTGCCAGCAGCCAACCCAGCAGGGGATCCACTGAAGCTTTCTTT. Translation gives CASSQPSRGSTEAFF.

This chain uses TRBV7-6 with TRBJ2-3; perhaps TRBD1 as D (5 bases). The V and J ends lost 3 bases and 1 base respectively, with 8 bases between them. Germline V gene lookup returns CDR1 SGHVS and CDR2 FNYEAQ. This CDR3 is 14 amino acids long. DNA of the CDR3: TGTGCCAGCAGCTTTGGGGCGGGCACAGATACGCAGTATTTT. Protein sequence: CASSFGAGTDTQYF.

This rearrangement joins TRBV28 to TRBJ1-2, with a tentative D call TRBD1 (6 bases). CDR3 length equals 12 residues. Trimming stripped 10 bases from V and 5 bases from J, with 14 bases between. Per germline, CDR1 MDHEN and CDR2 SYDVKM. CDR3 protein: CATNTGNYGYTF. In nucleotides, the CDR3 is TGTGCCACCAATACAGGGAATTATGGCTACACCTTC.

The gene calls are TRBV7-9 and TRBJ2-1; 10 nucleotides align to TRBD1. The CDR3 covers 18 residues. V lost 5 bases, J lost 2 bases, and 12 bases stayed unmatched. Looked up from germline, CDR1 is SEHNR and CDR2 is FQNEAQ (reference sequence). CDR3 amino acids: CASSARDRGIWAYNEQFF. In DNA, the CDR3 is TGTGCCAGCAGCGCCCGGGACAGGGGAATATGGGCCTACAATGAGCAGTTCTTC.

This clone was picked up a small number of times. V and J are TRBV18 and TRBJ1-5; TRBD1 is a possible D gene (6 bases). Between the trimmed V and J ends, which lost 4 bases and 3 bases, there was a span of 10 bases. In germline, CDR1 is KGHSH, CDR2 LQKENI. The CDR3 has 14 residues. The CDR3 spells CASSQDSYNQPQHF. For the CDR3, the DNA is TGTGCCAGCTCACAGGACAGCTACAATCAGCCCCAGCATTTT.

The chain is built from TRBV2 and TRBJ1-6, with D unresolved. With 3 bases removed from V and 6 bases from J, the gap between germline ends came to 9 bases. CDR1 and CDR2 from the germline V gene are SNHLY and FYNNEI. This CDR3 comprises 14 residues. In nucleotides, the CDR3 is TGTGCCAGCAGTGAGGAGAACGGTAATTCACCCCTCCACTTT. This sequence encodes CASSEENGNSPLHF.

This chain connects TRBV5-1 to TRBJ2-5; TRBD2 might be the D (6 bases). The DNA matches TRBJ2-7 better at its end, which makes the J call doubtful. CDR1 and CDR2 (germline): SGHRS, YFSETQ. The CDR3 loop spans 14 amino acids. CDR3 DNA sequence: TGCGCCAGCACCCTAGGCGGGGTGAAGGGCGAGCAGTACTTC. Its translation is CASTLGGVKGEQYF.

The chain uses TRBV7-3 and TRBJ1-2, with TRBD1 matching 10 bases. The CDR3 spans 15 residues. Germline lookup yields CDR1 SGHTA and CDR2 FQGTGA. V dropped 4 bases and J dropped 7; count of bases not matched to a gene: 9. As DNA, the CDR3 is TGTGCCAGCAGCTCCTCCGGGACAGGGGTTAGTGGCTACACCTTC. Amino acids: CASSSSGTGVSGYTF.

The chain recombines TRBV5-1 with TRBJ1-5; D call uncertain. Trimming took 0 bases from V and 0 from J, leaving 7 bases between them. The V gene's germline CDR1 is SGHRS and CDR2 YFSETQ. The CDR3 runs to 15 residues. This CDR3 is CASSLAGNSNQPQHF. CDR3 DNA sequence: TGCGCCAGCAGCTTGGCTGGGAATAGCAATCAGCCCCAGCATTTT.

CDR3 bases: TGCAGCGTCAGGCAGGGGGATTCACCCCTCCACTTT. Encoded protein: CSVRQGDSPLHF. V usage is TRBV29-1 and J usage is TRBJ1-6, with TRBD1 matching over 7 bases. This CDR3 has 12 residues. CDR1 and CDR2 from the germline V gene are SQVTM and ANQGSEA. Trimming took 6 bases from V and 8 from J; bases not matched to a gene: 4.

In its sample, this clone was seen a few times. This sequence joins TRBV6-5 and TRBJ2-3, with 8 bases aligning to TRBD1. The trim removed 6 bases at V and 4 bases at J, leaving 9 bases unmatched. Germline CDR1 is MNHEY and CDR2 is SVGAGI. CDR3 length: 15 amino acids. This CDR3 is CASSSGGLGSDTQYF. DNA for the CDR3: TGTGCCAGCAGCTCAGGGGGCTTGGGTTCAGATACGCAGTATTTT.

The chain couples TRBV7-6 to TRBJ2-7; 7 bases map to TRBD1. Germline trimming cut 8 bases from V and 3 bases from J; bases unmatched to any gene: 13. This CDR3 region has 15 residues. Germline loops: CDR1 SGHVS, CDR2 FNYEAQ. CDR3 in amino acids: CASPDHHRGHYEQYF. The CDR3 nucleotides are TGTGCCAGCCCAGACCATCATAGGGGGCACTACGAGCAGTACTTC.

The rearrangement links TRBV4-2 to TRBJ2-3; 11 bases are a match to TRBD2. This CDR3 is 17 amino acids long. The J segment lost 1 base and the V segment lost 0 bases, leaving 3 bases of the junction unmatched. Germline CDR1 is LGHNA and CDR2 is YNFKEQ. For the CDR3, the DNA is TGTGCCAGCAGCCAAGAGACTAGCGGGATACGCACAGATACGCAGTATTTT. Translating it yields CASSQETSGIRTDTQYF.

V gene TRBV9 combines with J gene TRBJ2-3, with TRBD2 matching 8 bases. CDR3 length: 18 amino acids. Germline loops: CDR1 SGDLS, CDR2 YYNGEE. V lost 2 bases to trimming and J lost 4 bases; unmatched junction nucleotides: 15. This chain's CDR3 is CASSVAASGGVGPDTQYF. The CDR3 region has the DNA TGTGCCAGCAGCGTCGCGGCGAGCGGGGGAGTGGGGCCAGATACGCAGTATTTT. The whole variable domain, filled in from reference TRBV9 and TRBJ2-3, reads DSGVTQTPKHLITATGQRVTLRCSPRSGDLSVYWYQQSLDQGLQFLIQYYNGEERAKGNILERFSAQQFPDLHSELNLSSLELGDSALYFCASSVAASGGVGPDTQYFGPGTRLTVL.

This chain uses TRBV7-9 with TRBJ2-1, with 9 positions matching TRBD2. This CDR3 has 15 amino acids. V gave up 2 bases and J gave up 6 bases; unmatched junction bases: 5. Germline lookup yields CDR1 SEHNR and CDR2 FQNEAQ (reference sequence). The CDR3 is CASSLLAGVPNEQFF. CDR3 coding DNA: TGTGCCAGCAGCTTATTAGCGGGGGTTCCCAATGAGCAGTTCTTC.

V gene TRBV11-2 combines with J gene TRBJ2-5, with 10 bases identical to TRBD2. CDR1 SGHAT and CDR2 FQNNGV come from the germline V gene. J gave up 4 bases and V 0 bases, and 5 bases lay outside the gene matches. The CDR3 covers 16 residues. The CDR3 DNA sequence: TGTGCCAGCAGCTTAGAGGTTAGCGGGGGGCCAGAGACCCAGTACTTC. As protein: CASSLEVSGGPETQYF.

The chain is built from TRBV2 and TRBJ2-1, with D perhaps assigned TRBD1 or TRBD2 (5 bases each). The CDR3 contains 14 residues. V lost 4 bases and J 9 bases, leaving 16 bases between the germline ends. From germline, CDR1 is SNHLY and CDR2 FYNNEI. CDR3 DNA sequence: TGTGCCAGCAGTGGGGACCCCCCTGGTGCTGAGCAGTTCTTC. Translation gives CASSGDPPGAEQFF. Using reference TRBV2 and TRBJ2-1 for the parts outside the CDR3, the full variable domain is EPEVTQTPSHQVTQMGQEVILRCVPISNHLYFYWYRQILGQKVEFLVSFYNNEISEKSEIFDDQFSVERPDGSNFTLKIRSTKLEDSAMYFCASSGDPPGAEQFFGPGTRLTVL.

The rearrangement joins TRBV2 to TRBJ2-1; no firm D call. Germline assignment: CDR1 SNHLY and CDR2 FYNNEI. This CDR3 contains 12 residues. V was trimmed by 8 bases and J by 0 bases, leaving 5 bases between them. CDR3 sequence (DNA): TGTGCCAGCTTAATCTCCTACAATGAGCAGTTCTTC. Its protein product is CASLISYNEQFF.

The chain has TRBV5-1 and TRBJ2-3; D perhaps matches TRBD2 (5 bases). Trimming removed 4 bases at V and 1 base at J, with 10 bases between. CDR3 length: 14 residues. Germline loops: CDR1 SGHRS, CDR2 YFSETQ. In DNA form, the CDR3 reads TGCGCCAGCAGCACGGCTAGCCGCACAGATACGCAGTATTTT. Translating gives CASSTASRTDTQYF.

This clone was observed a handful of times. CDR3 loop: CASSQDSRTGTTGNTIYF. CDR3 bases: TGTGCCAGCAGCCAAGATTCCCGGACAGGGACCACTGGAAACACCATATATTTT. This chain joins TRBV14 and TRBJ1-3; 8 positions match TRBD1. This CDR3 is 18 amino acids long. Looked up from germline, CDR1 is SGHDN and CDR2 is FVKESK. J lost 2 bases, V lost 0 bases, and 9 bases had no gene match.

The CDR3, as DNA: TGTGCCAGCAGACCCCTGAGGGACACTGAAGCTTTCTTT. Amino acid sequence: CASRPLRDTEAFF. J is TRBJ1-1 and V is TRBV28; D not certain. CDR1 MDHEN and CDR2 SYDVKM come from the germline V gene. Trimming removed 6 bases from V and 3 bases from J, with 11 bases in between. CDR3 length: 13 amino acids.

This sequence joins TRBV15 and TRBJ2-1; D may correspond to TRBD1 or TRBD2 (5 bases each). CDR1 and CDR2 (germline): LNHNV, YYDKDF (reference sequence). Trimming removed 3 bases at V and 4 bases at J, with 10 bases between. The CDR3 contains 14 residues. The CDR3, as DNA: TGTGCCACCAGCAGCGGGGCCTTATACAATGAGCAGTTCTTC. It codes for CATSSGALYNEQFF.

The V gene is TRBV7-9, the J gene TRBJ1-2; unclear D gene. Deletions cut 0 bases from V and 4 bases from J, with 9 bases between. Germline CDR1 and CDR2: SEHNR and FQNEAQ (reference sequence). This CDR3 is built from 14 residues. The CDR3 region has the DNA TGTGCCAGCAGCTTAGCGGGTGCCCTCTATGGCTACACCTTC. Protein sequence: CASSLAGALYGYTF.

This clone appeared a few times. J is TRBJ2-7 and V is TRBV18; 7 positions match TRBD1. With 4 bases clipped from V and 0 bases from J, the junction kept 3 bases outside the gene matches. CDR1 and CDR2 (germline): KGHSH, LQKENI. This CDR3 region has 14 residues. The CDR3 nucleotides are TGTGCCAGCTCACTAGGACAGGTCTCCTACGAGCAGTACTTC. As protein: CASSLGQVSYEQYF.

This chain links TRBV19 with TRBJ2-2; unclear D gene. Germline CDR1 reads LNHDA; CDR2 reads SQIVND (reference sequence). V was clipped by 8 bases and J by 1 base, with 8 bases between them. The CDR3 contains 13 residues. Here the CDR3 reads CASALRNTGELFF. CDR3 nucleotides: TGTGCCAGTGCGCTCAGGAACACCGGGGAGCTGTTTTTT.

This chain joins TRBV19 and TRBJ2-3, with unresolved D. The V gene's germline CDR1 is LNHDA and CDR2 SQIVND (reference sequence). The V and J ends lost 5 bases and 4 bases respectively, with 16 bases between them. CDR3 size: 15 residues. CDR3 sequence (DNA): TGTGCCAGTAGTCCCCTGACCGTCATGGCAGATACGCAGTATTTT. This codes for CASSPLTVMADTQYF.

The chain joins TRBV5-6 to TRBJ2-7; 8 nucleotides align to TRBD1. Germline trimming cut 3 bases from V and 7 bases from J; bases unmatched to any gene: 9. This CDR3 spans 14 amino acids. Germline values: CDR1 SGHDT, CDR2 YYEEEE. As DNA, the CDR3 is TGTGCCAGCAGCTCCTTGACAGGGGTTGGTGAGCAGTACTTC. Protein product: CASSSLTGVGEQYF.

The rearrangement links TRBV6-5 to TRBJ1-6, with D possibly matching TRBD1 (6 bases). Trimming took 2 bases from V and 9 from J, leaving 8 bases between them. Germline V CDR1 and CDR2: MNHEY, SVGAGI. The CDR3 runs 13 residues. CDR3 sequence reads: CASSYGQSSPLHF. As DNA, the CDR3 is TGTGCCAGCAGTTACGGACAGAGTTCACCCCTCCACTTT.